The sequence of this TCR beta chain was determined in a study of early T cells in non-severe SARS-CoV-2 infection. As for the study in general: Bulk RNA taken from unsorted whole blood was sequenced, leaving chains unpaired. General observations from the study: The study's VDJdb matching favored anti-spike CD8 responses and missed private and CD4 specificities.

Individual cDNA molecules were tagged with unique molecular identifiers, the study reported. Each CDR3 protein gets one entry after TCRdb re-called the 5' RACE reads with MiXCR. This sample has about 100,000 distinct CDR3 sequences, with over 8.5% found just once. Trimming removed 5 bases from V and 2 bases from J, with 15 bases in between. The CDR3 contains 15 residues. This clonotype was counted a few times. Antigen: not known. The source is an adult who was a healthcare worker with PCR-confirmed SARS-CoV-2 infection or an uninfected control (not recorded which). The gene calls are TRBV12-3 or TRBV12-4 and TRBJ1-2; D may be TRBD1 (6 bases). Specimen: whole blood. The DNA of the CDR3 is TGTGCCAGCAGTCCAAGGGGGTGGGAGAACTATGGCTACACCTTC. This translates into CASSPRGWENYGYTF.